Listed here are 10 T cell receptor beta chains from one sample, sequenced in a study of T cell repertoires in cytomegalovirus infection. MiXCR, run by TCRdb on the reads, gives a single entry per CDR3 protein. The sample includes some 240,000 distinct CDR3 sequences, around 15% seen only once; the top ten take less than 60%. Specimen: CD8+ T cells from PBMCs. These TCRs come from a human donor in good health (CMV status not recorded). Some clones in this sample may be carry-over from other donors' samples.

The CDR3, as DNA: TGTGCCAGCAGTGAAAAGTCAACAGGGACCATGAACACTGAAGCTTTCTTT. This encodes CASSEKSTGTMNTEAFF. This chain uses TRBV6-1 with TRBJ1-1; perhaps TRBD1 as D (6 bases). The germline V and J ends were trimmed by 2 bases and 0 bases, with 16 bases remaining between them. This CDR3 contains 17 residues. Germline loops: CDR1 MNHNS, CDR2 SASEGT.

This clonotype was observed a handful of times. The chain combines TRBV27 with TRBJ2-3; 10 bases align to TRBD2. V trimming: 10 bases; J trimming: 2 bases; junction bases outside the gene matches: 6. The germline CDR1 and CDR2 sequences are MNHEY and SMNVEV (reference sequence). The CDR3 has 14 residues. CDR3 nucleotide sequence: TGTGCCACATATAGCGGGGGGCTCACAGATACGCAGTATTTT. This encodes CATYSGGLTDTQYF.

This clonotype turned up a few times. This chain joins TRBV20-1 and TRBJ1-2; no firm D call. This CDR3 is 17 amino acids long. V lost 0 bases and J lost 2, with 19 bases in between. Germline loops: CDR1 DFQATT, CDR2 SNEGSKA (reference sequence). CDR3 in DNA: TGCAGTGCTAGAGAGCTGGATAGGGTCATAGGGAACTATGGCTACACCTTC. Its translation is CSARELDRVIGNYGYTF.

The chain is built from TRBV20-1 and TRBJ2-1; 8 bases line up with TRBD2. Germline CDR1 reads DFQATT; CDR2 reads SNEGSKA (reference sequence). CDR3 length equals 17 residues. V lost 0 bases and J lost 4; bases outside the gene matches: 11. This CDR3 is CSARDVWRGGYYNEQFF. CDR3 DNA: TGCAGTGCTAGAGACGTTTGGCGCGGGGGGTATTACAATGAGCAGTTCTTC.

This clonotype appeared many times. The chain has TRBV18 and TRBJ2-1; TRBD1 matches at 7 bases. The CDR3 is made up of 19 amino acids. CDR1 is KGHSH, CDR2 LQKENI, per germline. The ends lost 2 bases at V and 10 bases at J; junction bases unmatched: 23. The CDR3 DNA is TGTGCCAGCTCACCATCTACAGGGGACACTCGCAGGGGTTTGGGAGAGCAGTTCTTC. Encoded protein: CASSPSTGDTRRGLGEQFF.

This clonotype occurred a few times. V is TRBV7-2 and J is TRBJ1-5; the D gene is possibly TRBD1 (5 bases). The ends were cut back, 3 bases at V and 5 bases at J, with 14 bases in the middle. Germline loops: CDR1 SGHTA, CDR2 FQGNSA. CDR3 length: 15 amino acids. CDR3 DNA: TGTGCCAGCAGCTTCGGGTACGGGGGGTATCAGCCCCAGCATTTT. This codes for CASSFGYGGYQPQHF.

Ten or more counts support this clonotype. The chain combines TRBV28 with TRBJ2-7, with D unresolved. The CDR3 runs 17 residues. V was shortened by 2 bases and J by 0 bases, with 17 bases between the two germline ends. The germline CDR1 and CDR2 sequences are MDHEN and SYDVKM. The CDR3 bases are TGTGCCAGCAGTTTACTTGATACCTTCTTGGGCTCCTACGAGCAGTACTTC. It encodes CASSLLDTFLGSYEQYF.

This clonotype was detected ten times or more. The chain joins TRBV19 to TRBJ2-1; the D is unclear. The CDR3 covers 13 residues. Germline lookup yields CDR1 LNHDA and CDR2 SQIVND (reference sequence). The V end was cut by 3 bases, the J end by 3 bases, with 6 bases between. The CDR3 is CASSINSYNEQFF. Here the CDR3 DNA reads TGTGCCAGTAGTATTAACAGCTACAATGAGCAGTTCTTC.

Remarks on this clonotype: Since a much larger clone is just one base distant, this may be a read error. Since the CDR3 does not end with the conserved phenylalanine or tryptophan, this likely comes from a read error. This chain joins TRBV7-6 and TRBJ1-1; no firm D call. The germline V gene encodes CDR1 SGHVS and CDR2 FNYEAQ. V lost 4 bases and J 1 base, leaving 13 bases between the germline ends. CDR3 length: 15 amino acids. DNA for the CDR3: TGTGCCAGCAGCTCGCCCCTCGGTGAGAACACTGAAGCTTTCTAT. Its translation: CASSSPLGENTEAFY.

This clonotype occurred many times. The rearrangement joins TRBV19 to TRBJ2-5; TRBD2 matches 8 bases. The V gene end was trimmed by 11 bases and the J gene end by 4 bases; junction bases not matched to a gene: 6. Per germline, CDR1 LNHDA and CDR2 SQIVND (reference sequence). This CDR3 has 12 residues. The CDR3 protein is CAAGGWGETQYF. The DNA for the CDR3 is TGTGCCGCGGGGGGCTGGGGAGAGACCCAGTACTTC.